These 19 T cell receptor beta chains were sequenced from one sample in a study of radiotherapy plus CTLA-4 blockade in lung cancer. The assay was immunoSEQ multiplex PCR, and TCRdb's table has in-frame clones only and misses some. The profile shows about 43,000 clones, less than 75% of them singletons. Sample: peripheral blood, taken from a patient treated with radiotherapy plus ipilimumab. The origin of the receptors is a human donor with non-small cell lung cancer who had a partial response to radiotherapy plus ipilimumab.

V usage is TRBV6-1 and J usage is TRBJ2-7; 7 bases agree with TRBD1. Germline loops: CDR1 MNHNS, CDR2 SASEGT. This CDR3 has 12 residues. V gave up 6 bases and J gave up 7 bases; unmatched junction bases: 6. CDR3: CASRTGPWEQYF. Written as DNA, the CDR3 is TGTGCCAGCAGGACAGGGCCTTGGGAGCAGTACTTC.

This rearrangement joins TRBV7-2 to TRBJ2-2; D is undetermined. Germline CDR1 SGHTA, CDR2 FQGNSA. V was pared by 3 bases and J by 4 bases, with 15 bases between. CDR3 length equals 16 residues. The DNA of the CDR3 is TGTGCCAGCAGCTTCTCCGGCTCATGGGCCACCGGGGAGCTGTTTTTT. This sequence encodes CASSFSGSWATGELFF.

The rearrangement uses TRBV4-1 and TRBJ1-6; D is possibly TRBD1 (5 bases). There are 13 residues in the CDR3. Germline V gives CDR1 MGHRA, CDR2 YSYEKL. Between the trimmed V and J ends, which lost 0 bases and 13 bases, there was a span of 10 bases. The CDR3 sequence is CASSQDQGQPLHF. CDR3 in DNA: TGCGCCAGCAGCCAAGATCAGGGTCAGCCCCTCCACTTT.

The J gene is TRBJ2-1, the V gene TRBV7-8; D gene ambiguous. The CDR3 covers 18 residues. Trimming left V 8 bases short and J 6 bases short, with 29 bases between. Germline V gene data show CDR1 as SGHVS and CDR2 as FQNEAQ. CDR3 residues: CASVGGWALLLGSNEQFF. Here the CDR3 DNA reads TGTGCCAGCGTTGGTGGCTGGGCGCTCCTTTTAGGTTCCAATGAGCAGTTCTTC.

CDR3 sequence (DNA): TGTGCCACTACAGGGTGGGCCTATAATTCACCCCTCCACTTT. Translated, it gives CATTGWAYNSPLHF. The gene calls are TRBV6-1 and TRBJ1-6, with D perhaps TRBD1 (6 bases). The germline V and J ends were trimmed by 10 bases and 2 bases, with 12 bases remaining between them. This CDR3 is built from 14 residues. Germline lookup yields CDR1 MNHNS and CDR2 SASEGT.

V gene TRBV7-3 combines with J gene TRBJ2-3, with D possibly being TRBD2 (6 bases). V was shortened by 4 bases and J by 8 bases, with 13 bases between the two germline ends. Germline V CDR1 and CDR2: SGHTA, FQGTGA. The CDR3 loop spans 13 amino acids. The CDR3 sequence is CASSSSGVSTQYF. CDR3 nucleotide sequence: TGTGCCAGCAGCTCCTCGGGAGTAAGTACGCAGTATTTT.

This clone was detected a few times. The chain has TRBV6-6 and TRBJ1-1, with 7 positions matching TRBD1. The germline V gene encodes CDR1 MNHNY and CDR2 SVGAGI (reference sequence). V trimming: 0 bases; J trimming: 5 bases; junction bases outside the gene matches: 9. This CDR3 is 16 amino acids long. CDR3 sequence (DNA): TGTGCCAGCAGTTACTCCATTCAGGGGGTAGGGACTGAAGCTTTCTTT. This translates into CASSYSIQGVGTEAFF.

About this clone: Within the sample, other DNA sequences also encode this same CDR3. The chain recombines TRBV30 with TRBJ2-7; TRBD1 matches 9 bases. V was pared by 3 bases and J by 3 bases, with 3 bases of the junction left unmatched. Germline CDR1 is GTSNPN and CDR2 is SVGIG (reference sequence). This CDR3 is built from 13 residues. The CDR3: CAWSVTGGYEQYF. CDR3 sequence (DNA): TGTGCCTGGAGCGTGACAGGGGGCTACGAGCAGTACTTC.

This clone has just a few counts. The rearrangement joins TRBV5-4 to TRBJ2-2; unclear D gene. The germline V gene has CDR1 SGHNT and CDR2 YYREEE (reference sequence). Trimming left V 4 bases short and J 1 base short, with 8 bases between. This CDR3 spans 14 amino acids. CDR3 in DNA: TGTGCCAGCAGCCCCCAGTGGAACACCGGGGAGCTGTTTTTT. Its protein is CASSPQWNTGELFF.

On this clone: The identical CDR3 is also encoded by other nucleotide sequences in the sample. This chain connects TRBV19 to TRBJ2-5, with TRBD2 identical over 9 bases. The junction had 5 bases not matched to a gene; V was cut back by 5 bases and J by 1 base. In germline, CDR1 is LNHDA, CDR2 SQIVND (reference sequence). The length of the CDR3 is 15 residues. The CDR3 DNA reads TGTGCCAGTAGTGTAGCGGGGGTCGTCCAAGAGACCCAGTACTTC. Amino acids: CASSVAGVVQETQYF.

The chain is built from TRBV4-2 and TRBJ2-1; 8 bases line up with TRBD2. The CDR3 has 17 residues. CDR1 is LGHNA, CDR2 YNFKEQ, per germline. Germline trimming cut 6 bases from V and 8 bases from J; bases unmatched to any gene: 18. CDR3 sequence: CASSLTSGGTDEDEQFF. CDR3 DNA: TGTGCCAGCAGTCTCACTAGCGGTGGGACCGATGAGGATGAGCAGTTCTTC.

The rearrangement uses TRBV7-2 and TRBJ2-1, with D perhaps matching TRBD1 (6 bases). Germline V gene data show CDR1 as SGHTA and CDR2 as FQGNSA. V dropped 6 bases and J dropped 9 bases, with 15 bases sitting between them. There are 13 residues in the CDR3. CDR3 residues: CASSSQGGGEQFF. The CDR3 DNA follows: TGTGCCAGCAGTTCACAGGGTGGGGGTGAGCAGTTCTTC.

The V gene is TRBV5-1, the J gene TRBJ2-1; D is possibly TRBD2 (5 bases). Germline V lookup: CDR1 SGHRS, CDR2 YFSETQ. V was trimmed by 7 bases and J by 6 bases, leaving 20 bases between them. This CDR3 has 15 residues. Here the CDR3 reads CASGSPRLEGNEQFF. In DNA, the CDR3 is TGCGCCAGCGGCTCCCCGCGACTCGAGGGCAATGAGCAGTTCTTC.

This CDR3 reads CSVRSVRNEQFF. DNA of the CDR3: TGCAGCGTCCGAAGTGTGAGGAATGAGCAGTTCTTC. The chain combines TRBV29-1 with TRBJ2-1, with D unresolved. This CDR3 spans 12 amino acids. Germline V gene sequence: CDR1 SQVTM, CDR2 ANQGSEA. Trimming cost V 6 bases and J 7 bases, with 13 bases left between them.

V gene TRBV5-6 combines with J gene TRBJ1-5; possible D gene TRBD1, 6 bases. CDR1 is SGHDT, CDR2 YYEEEE, per germline. V was trimmed by 4 bases and J by 6 bases, leaving 14 bases between them. The CDR3 extends over 14 amino acids. CDR3 bases: TGTGCCAGCAGCGCGAGGGGGTACCGTCAGCCCCAGCATTTT. Its translation is CASSARGYRQPQHF.

In this sample, this clone turned up once. V usage is TRBV6-5 and J usage is TRBJ1-1, with D perhaps matching TRBD1 (6 bases). V was pared by 0 bases and J by 3 bases, with 8 bases between. The CDR3 covers 14 residues. Germline-derived CDR1 and CDR2 are MNHEY and SVGAGI. The CDR3 sequence is CASSYSGAHTEAFF. The DNA for the CDR3 is TGTGCCAGCAGTTACTCGGGGGCTCACACTGAAGCTTTCTTT.

This clone was seen a handful of times. The chain recombines TRBV9 with TRBJ2-5; 10 bases map to TRBD2. The end of the DNA is better explained by TRBJ2-7, so the J call may be wrong. From germline, CDR1 is SGDLS and CDR2 YYNGEE. The CDR3 has 15 residues. CDR3 DNA sequence: TGTGCCAGCAGCGTAGGGCTAGCGGGGGACTACGAGCAGTACTTC. This sequence encodes CASSVGLAGDYEQYF.

This clone was seen more than once but under ten times. This sequence joins TRBV9 and TRBJ2-2, with 13 bases that match TRBD2. This CDR3 comprises 16 residues. The germline gives CDR1 SGDLS, CDR2 YYNGEE. J was trimmed by 6 bases and V by 0 bases; bases with no gene match: 2. The DNA of the CDR3 is TGTGCCAGCAGCGTAGGGACTAGCGGGGGAGCCGGGGAGCTGTTTTTT. Translation gives CASSVGTSGGAGELFF.

J is TRBJ2-5 and V is TRBV6-6; unclear D gene. Germline values: CDR1 MNHNY, CDR2 SVGAGI (reference sequence). This CDR3 has 12 residues. V lost 7 bases to trimming and J lost 4 bases, with 10 bases between them. The CDR3: CASNPGRETQYF. The CDR3, as DNA: TGTGCCAGCAACCCAGGTAGAGAGACCCAGTACTTC.